The clone carrying this T cell receptor (beta chain) came up once. CDR1 and CDR2 from the germline V gene are SEHNR and FQNEAQ (reference sequence). This CDR3 comprises 15 residues. V was trimmed by 7 bases and J by 0 bases, leaving 15 bases between them. The method was immunoSEQ multiplex PCR; TCRdb's version includes in-frame clones alone and lacks a portion of them. Of roughly 72,000 clones listed, about 89% were seen once; the top ten hold approximately 0.97%. This sample is drawn from a study of T cell changes during pregnancy in multiple sclerosis. This receptor was obtained from a female donor in good health, enrolled as a control in a pregnancy study. V is TRBV7-9 and J is TRBJ1-1; no definite D call. The material was peripheral blood, obtained in the first trimester of pregnancy. CDR3 DNA sequence: TGTGCCAGCACGAGAGGGAGGTCGATGAACACTGAAGCTTTCTTT. This translates into CASTRGRSMNTEAFF.